Many counts were recorded for the clone carrying this TCR beta chain. Unsorted bulk tissue (about 18-32 mg) underwent RNA and DNA co-extraction. The patients carried chronic HBV infection and had received no treatment. cDNA specific to TCR beta was made from 450 to 650 ng of total RNA, with a constant-region primer employed for priming. Investigators got TCR beta libraries out of three nested multiplex PCR rounds, done with slightly modified ARM-PCR. TRBV1-TRBV30 forward primers paired with a C-beta reverse primer drove the first two PCR rounds, 10 cycles each. Using its own MiXCR run on the multiplex PCR reads, TCRdb lists one record per CDR3 protein. The sample records around 47,000 distinct CDR3 sequences, 73% being singletons. This record comes from a study of tumor-infiltrating lymphocytes in primary liver carcinoma. Trimming stripped 6 bases from V and 4 bases from J, with 11 bases between. The CDR3 contains 13 residues. The germline V gene has CDR1 SNHLY and CDR2 FYNNEI.

The material sequenced was liver tumor tissue from sampling region 2. As for subset: tumor region T2, inferior pole. The rearrangement joins TRBV2 to TRBJ2-3; D not resolved. This sequence originates from a man aged 40-49 years with primary liver carcinoma and hepatitis B virus infection. In DNA form, the CDR3 reads TGTGCCAGCAGGCCCAATATCGCAGATACGCAGTATTTT. The encoded protein is CASRPNIADTQYF.